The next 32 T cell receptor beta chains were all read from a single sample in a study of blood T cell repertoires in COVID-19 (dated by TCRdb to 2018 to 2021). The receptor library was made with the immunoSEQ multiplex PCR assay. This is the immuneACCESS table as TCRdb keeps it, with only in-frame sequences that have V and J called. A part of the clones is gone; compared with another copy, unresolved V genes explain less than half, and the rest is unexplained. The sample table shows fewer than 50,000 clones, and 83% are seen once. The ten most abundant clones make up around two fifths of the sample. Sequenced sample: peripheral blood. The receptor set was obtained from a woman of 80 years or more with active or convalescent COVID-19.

CDR3 DNA: TGTGCCAGTAGATCGTCACTAGCGGGTGCAGATACGCAGTATTTT. Translation: CASRSSLAGADTQYF. The chain is built from TRBV19 and TRBJ2-3, with 9 bases matching TRBD2. J gave up 4 bases and V 6 bases, and 8 bases lay outside the gene matches. There are 15 residues in the CDR3. Germline V lookup: CDR1 LNHDA, CDR2 SQIVND (reference sequence). The full variable domain, rest sourced from reference TRBV19 and TRBJ2-3, is DGGITQSPKYLFRKEGQNVTLSCEQNLNHDAMYWYRQDPGQGLRLIYYSQIVNDFQKGDIAEGYSVSREKKESFPLTVTSAQKNPTAFYLCASRSSLAGADTQYFGPGTRLTVL.

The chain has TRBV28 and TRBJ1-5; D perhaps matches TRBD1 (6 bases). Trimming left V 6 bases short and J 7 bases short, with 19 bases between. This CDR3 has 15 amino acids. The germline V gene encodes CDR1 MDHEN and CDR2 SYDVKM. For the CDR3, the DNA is TGTGCCAGCAGACGAGATACAGGGCTAGGGCAGCCCCAGCATTTT. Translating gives CASRRDTGLGQPQHF.

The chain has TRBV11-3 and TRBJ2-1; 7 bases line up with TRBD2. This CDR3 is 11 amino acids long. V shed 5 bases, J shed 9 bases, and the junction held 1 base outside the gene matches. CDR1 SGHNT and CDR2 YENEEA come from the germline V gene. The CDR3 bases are TGTGCCAGCAGCATAGCGGGTGAGCAGTTCTTC. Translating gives CASSIAGEQFF.

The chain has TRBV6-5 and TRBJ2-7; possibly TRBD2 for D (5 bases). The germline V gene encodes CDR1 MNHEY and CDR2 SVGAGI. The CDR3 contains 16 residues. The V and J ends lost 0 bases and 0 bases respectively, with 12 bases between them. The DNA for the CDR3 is TGTGCCAGCAGTTACTCGGGGAGCGCCTCCTCCTACGAGCAGTACTTC. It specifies CASSYSGSASSYEQYF.

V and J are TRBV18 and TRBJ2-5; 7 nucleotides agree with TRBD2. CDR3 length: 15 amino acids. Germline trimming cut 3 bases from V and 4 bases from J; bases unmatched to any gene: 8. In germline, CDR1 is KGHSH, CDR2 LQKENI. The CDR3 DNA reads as TGTGCCAGCTCACCGGGTGTGGCGGGAGTAGAGACCCAGTACTTC. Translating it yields CASSPGVAGVETQYF.

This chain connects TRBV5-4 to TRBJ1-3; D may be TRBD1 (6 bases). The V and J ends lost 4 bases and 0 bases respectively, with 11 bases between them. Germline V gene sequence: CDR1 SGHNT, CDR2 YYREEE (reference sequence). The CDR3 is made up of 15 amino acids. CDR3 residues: CASSEDSHSGNTIYF. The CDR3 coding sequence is TGTGCCAGCAGCGAGGACAGCCACTCTGGAAACACCATATATTTT.

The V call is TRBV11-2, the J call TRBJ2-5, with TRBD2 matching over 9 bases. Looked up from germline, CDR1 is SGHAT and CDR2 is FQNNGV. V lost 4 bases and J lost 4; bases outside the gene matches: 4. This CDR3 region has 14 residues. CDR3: CASSWTSEGETQYF. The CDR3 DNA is TGTGCCAGCAGCTGGACTAGCGAGGGAGAGACCCAGTACTTC.

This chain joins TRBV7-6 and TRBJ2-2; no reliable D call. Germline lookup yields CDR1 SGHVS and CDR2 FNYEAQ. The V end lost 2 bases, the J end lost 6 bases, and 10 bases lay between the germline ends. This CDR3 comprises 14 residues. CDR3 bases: TGTGCCAGCAGCTTAAAGGAGTTTCCCGGGGAGCTGTTTTTT. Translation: CASSLKEFPGELFF.

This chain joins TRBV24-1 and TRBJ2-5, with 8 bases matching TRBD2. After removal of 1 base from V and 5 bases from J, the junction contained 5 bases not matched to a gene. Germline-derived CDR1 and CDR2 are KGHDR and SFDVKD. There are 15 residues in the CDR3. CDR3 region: CATSDFKAGVETQYF. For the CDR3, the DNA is TGTGCCACCAGTGATTTTAAAGCGGGAGTGGAGACCCAGTACTTC.

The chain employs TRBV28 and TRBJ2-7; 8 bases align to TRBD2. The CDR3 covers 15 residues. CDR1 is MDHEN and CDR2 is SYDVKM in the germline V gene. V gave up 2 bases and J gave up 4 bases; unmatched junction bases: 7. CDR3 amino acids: CASSLGAAGAYEQYF. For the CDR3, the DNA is TGTGCCAGCAGTTTAGGGGCAGCGGGAGCGTACGAGCAGTACTTC.

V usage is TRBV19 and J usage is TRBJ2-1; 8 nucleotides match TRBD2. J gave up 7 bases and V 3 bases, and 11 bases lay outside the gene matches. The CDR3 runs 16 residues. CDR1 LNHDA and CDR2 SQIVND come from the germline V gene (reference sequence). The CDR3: CASSIPPGRARNEQFF. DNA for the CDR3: TGTGCCAGTAGTATTCCCCCCGGGAGGGCCAGAAATGAGCAGTTCTTC.

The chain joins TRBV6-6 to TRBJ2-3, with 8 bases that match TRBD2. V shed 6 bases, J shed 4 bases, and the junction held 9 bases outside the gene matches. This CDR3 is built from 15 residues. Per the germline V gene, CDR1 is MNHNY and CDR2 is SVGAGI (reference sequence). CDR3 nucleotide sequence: TGTGCCAGCAGCCCTACTAGCGGCGTCGCAGATACGCAGTATTTT. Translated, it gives CASSPTSGVADTQYF.

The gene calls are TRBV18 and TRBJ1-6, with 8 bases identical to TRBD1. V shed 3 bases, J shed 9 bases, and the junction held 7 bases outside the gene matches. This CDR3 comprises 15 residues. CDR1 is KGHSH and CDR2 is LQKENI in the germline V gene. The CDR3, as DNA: TGTGCCAGCTCACCCTCGACAGGGGCTAGTTCACCCCTCCACTTT. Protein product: CASSPSTGASSPLHF.

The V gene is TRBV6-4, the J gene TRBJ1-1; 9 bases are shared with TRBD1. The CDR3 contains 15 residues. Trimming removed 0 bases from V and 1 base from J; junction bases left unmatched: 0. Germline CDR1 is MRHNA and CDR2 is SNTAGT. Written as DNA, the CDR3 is TGTGCCAGCAGTGACTCGACAGGGGGGAACACTGAAGCTTTCTTT. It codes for CASSDSTGGNTEAFF.

The DNA for the CDR3 is TGTGCCAGTCATTCCCTGCAGGGCAACTATGGCTACACCTTC. The encoded protein is CASHSLQGNYGYTF. The V call is TRBV19, the J call TRBJ1-2, with a tentative D call TRBD1 (5 bases). The germline V and J ends were trimmed by 8 bases and 2 bases, with 15 bases remaining between them. Germline V CDR1 and CDR2: LNHDA, SQIVND (reference sequence). The CDR3 totals 14 residues. Full variable domain (outside the CDR3, taken from reference TRBV19 and TRBJ1-2): DGGITQSPKYLFRKEGQNVTLSCEQNLNHDAMYWYRQDPGQGLRLIYYSQIVNDFQKGDIAEGYSVSREKKESFPLTVTSAQKNPTAFYLCASHSLQGNYGYTFGSGTRLTVV.

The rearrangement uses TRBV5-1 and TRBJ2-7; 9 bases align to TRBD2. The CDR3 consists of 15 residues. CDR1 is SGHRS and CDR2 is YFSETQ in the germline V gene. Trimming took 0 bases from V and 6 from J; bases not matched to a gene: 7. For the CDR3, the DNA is TGCGCCAGCAGCTTGGACAGCGGGAGGACGGCCGAGCAGTACTTC. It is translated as CASSLDSGRTAEQYF. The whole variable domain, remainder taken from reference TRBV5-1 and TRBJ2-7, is KAGVTQTPRYLIKTRGQQVTLSCSPISGHRSVSWYQQTPGQGLQFLFEYFSETQRNKGNFPGRFSGRQFSNSRSEMNVSTLELGDSALYLCASSLDSGRTAEQYFGPGTRLTVT.

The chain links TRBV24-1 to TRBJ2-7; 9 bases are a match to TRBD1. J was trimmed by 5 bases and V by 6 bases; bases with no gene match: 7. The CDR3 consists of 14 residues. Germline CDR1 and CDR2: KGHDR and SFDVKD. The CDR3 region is CATSSTGGIHEQYF. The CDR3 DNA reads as TGTGCCACCAGTTCGACAGGGGGGATCCACGAGCAGTACTTC.

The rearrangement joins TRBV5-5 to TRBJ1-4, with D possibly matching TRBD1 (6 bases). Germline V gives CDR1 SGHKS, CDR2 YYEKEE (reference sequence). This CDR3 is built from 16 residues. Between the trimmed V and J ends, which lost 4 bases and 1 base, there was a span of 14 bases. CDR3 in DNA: TGTGCCAGCAGCCGGGACATTGTAGGAACTAATGAAAAACTGTTTTTT. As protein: CASSRDIVGTNEKLFF.

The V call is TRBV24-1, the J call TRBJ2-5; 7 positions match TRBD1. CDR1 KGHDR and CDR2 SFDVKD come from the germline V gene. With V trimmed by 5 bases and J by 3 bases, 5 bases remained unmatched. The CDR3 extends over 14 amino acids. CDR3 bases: TGTGCCACCAGTGCCGCCGACAGGGAAGAGACCCAGTACTTC. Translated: CATSAADREETQYF.

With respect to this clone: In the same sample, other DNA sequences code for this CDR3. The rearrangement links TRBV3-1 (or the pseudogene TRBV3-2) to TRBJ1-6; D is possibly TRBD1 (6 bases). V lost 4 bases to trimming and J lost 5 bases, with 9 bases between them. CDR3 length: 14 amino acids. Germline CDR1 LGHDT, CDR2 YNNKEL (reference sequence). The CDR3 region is CASSPGQNNSPLHF. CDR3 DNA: TGTGCCAGCAGCCCCGGACAGAATAATTCACCCCTCCACTTT.

The chain's CDR3 is CASSNRAPYSGNTIYF. The CDR3 DNA sequence: TGTGCCAGCAGCAACAGGGCCCCCTACTCTGGAAACACCATATATTTT. The chain links TRBV28 to TRBJ1-3; a possible D gene is TRBD1 (6 bases). The CDR3 length is 16 residues. V dropped 6 bases and J dropped 0 bases, with 15 bases sitting between them. Germline-derived CDR1 and CDR2 are MDHEN and SYDVKM.

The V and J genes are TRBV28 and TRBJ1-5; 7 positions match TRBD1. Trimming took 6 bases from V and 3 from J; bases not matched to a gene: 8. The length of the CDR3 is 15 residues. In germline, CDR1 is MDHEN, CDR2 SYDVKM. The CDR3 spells CASRRPTGANQPQHF. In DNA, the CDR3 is TGTGCCAGCAGGCGTCCTACAGGGGCCAATCAGCCCCAGCATTTT.

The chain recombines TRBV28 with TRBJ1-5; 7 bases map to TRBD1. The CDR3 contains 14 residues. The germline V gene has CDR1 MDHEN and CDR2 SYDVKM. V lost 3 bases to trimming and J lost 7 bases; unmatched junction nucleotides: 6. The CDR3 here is CASSFRTGRQPQHF. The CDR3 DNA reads TGTGCCAGCAGTTTCCGGACAGGTCGACAGCCCCAGCATTTT.

CDR3 sequence (DNA): TGCGCCAGCAGCCAAGCTATCACGGGACAGCCGAGCCACTATGGCTACACCTTC. Its protein product is CASSQAITGQPSHYGYTF. This chain links TRBV4-3 with TRBJ1-2; 7 nucleotides agree with TRBD1. The CDR3 consists of 18 residues. Germline V lookup: CDR1 LGHNA, CDR2 YSLEER. Unmatched junction bases numbered 14, after V lost 1 base and J lost 3 bases.

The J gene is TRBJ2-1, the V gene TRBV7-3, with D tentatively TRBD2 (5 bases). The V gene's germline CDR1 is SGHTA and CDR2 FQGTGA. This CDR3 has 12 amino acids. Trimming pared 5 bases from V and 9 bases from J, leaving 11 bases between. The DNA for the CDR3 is TGTGCCAGCAGCCCAAGCGGTGGTGAGCAGTTCTTC. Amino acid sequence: CASSPSGGEQFF.

This CDR3 is CASSGDSNTEAFF. DNA of the CDR3: TGTGCCAGCAGTGGGGACAGTAACACTGAAGCTTTCTTT. The chain has TRBV25-1 and TRBJ1-1; 7 positions agree with TRBD1. After removal of 4 bases from V and 2 bases from J, the junction contained 1 base not matched to a gene. CDR1 is MGHDK, CDR2 SYGVNS, per germline. The CDR3 loop spans 13 amino acids.

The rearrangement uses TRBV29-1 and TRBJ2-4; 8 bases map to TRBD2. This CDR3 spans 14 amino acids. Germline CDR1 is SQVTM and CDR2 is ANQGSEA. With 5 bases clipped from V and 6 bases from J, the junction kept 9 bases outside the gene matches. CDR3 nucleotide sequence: TGCAGCGTTCGAGCGGGGGAAACAGGAAACATTCAGTACTTC. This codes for CSVRAGETGNIQYF.

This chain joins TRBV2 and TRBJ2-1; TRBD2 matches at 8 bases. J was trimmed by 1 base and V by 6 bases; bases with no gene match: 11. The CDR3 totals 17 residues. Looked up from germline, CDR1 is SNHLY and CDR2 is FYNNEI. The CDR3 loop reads CASRGTSSGPSYNEQFF. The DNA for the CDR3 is TGTGCCAGCAGGGGGACTTCTAGCGGGCCTTCCTACAATGAGCAGTTCTTC.

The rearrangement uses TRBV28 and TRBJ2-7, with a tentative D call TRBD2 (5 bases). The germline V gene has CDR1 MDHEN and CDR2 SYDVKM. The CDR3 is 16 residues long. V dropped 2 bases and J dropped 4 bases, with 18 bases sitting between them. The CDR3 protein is CASSLGHVGESYEQYF. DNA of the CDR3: TGTGCCAGCAGTTTAGGGCATGTGGGAGAATCTTACGAGCAGTACTTC.

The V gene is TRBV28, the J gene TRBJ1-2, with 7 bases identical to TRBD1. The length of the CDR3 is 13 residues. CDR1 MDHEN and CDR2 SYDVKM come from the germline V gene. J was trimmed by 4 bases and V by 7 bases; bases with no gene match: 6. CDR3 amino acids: CASTTGAGYGYTF. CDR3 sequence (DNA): TGTGCCAGCACCACAGGGGCGGGCTATGGCTACACCTTC.

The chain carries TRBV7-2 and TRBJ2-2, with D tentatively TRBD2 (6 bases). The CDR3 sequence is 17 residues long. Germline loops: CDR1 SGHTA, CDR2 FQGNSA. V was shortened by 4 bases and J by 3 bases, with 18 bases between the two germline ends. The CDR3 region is CASSSLTTSVDTGELFF. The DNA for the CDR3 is TGTGCCAGCAGCTCTTTGACGACTAGTGTTGACACCGGGGAGCTGTTTTTT.

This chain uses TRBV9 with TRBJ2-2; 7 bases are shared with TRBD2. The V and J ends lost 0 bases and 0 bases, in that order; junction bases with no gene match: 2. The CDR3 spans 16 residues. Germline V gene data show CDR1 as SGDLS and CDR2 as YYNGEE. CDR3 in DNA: TGTGCCAGCAGCGTAGAACTAGCGTCGAACACCGGGGAGCTGTTTTTT. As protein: CASSVELASNTGELFF.